The T cell receptor (beta chain) under discussion was sequenced for a study of STAT5B mutations in CD4+ large granular lymphocyte leukemia (dated by TCRdb to 2021 to 2024). With respect to the entire study: Among the healthy controls, the CDR3 'QG' motif was associated with a particular HLA allele. The study compared the TCRbeta repertoires of patients with CD4+ T-cell large granular lymphocyte leukemia against those of healthy blood donors. Flow cytometry on FACSCanto II or FACSVerse confirmed that purified fractions exceeded 95% purity among lymphocytes. Points the paper makes about the study in general: Enrichment of TRBV06-family usage was observed among the top patient clones (8/27) relative to healthy controls (2/35). Compared with healthy CD4+ repertoires, CD4-sorted patient repertoires appeared more clonal, and this difference remained even after the putative leukemic clones were removed. The main leukemic clonotypes were found to be private to each patient, although about 25% of the main leukemic clonotypes were detected at low frequency in the non-leukemic repertoires of other patients. The data were not HLA-matched, and the relatively small sample size could explain the higher clonality seen in CD4+ compared with CD8+ T-LGLL.

Buffy coats from 30 to 40 blood donors, supplied by the Finnish Red Cross blood service, were used as healthy controls. All TCR-sequenced material derived from peripheral blood: patient blood samples and healthy donor buffy coats. Ficoll-Hypaque gradient centrifugation was used to isolate peripheral blood mononuclear cells. CD4+ cells were magnetically purified from the buffy coats of healthy controls. Genomic DNA was extracted using the Gentra Puregene Cell and Tissue kit, and a Qubit 2.0 fluorometer was used to quantify it. In regard to this clone: No cognate antigen has been identified for it. One end of the junction fails to match germline, which may point to a read error.

The immunoSEQ assay at survey resolution was applied to genomic DNA for sequencing of TCRbeta rearrangements. Per the original workflow: In the TCR sequencing data, the smallest productive clonotype frequency that could be detected was 2.59 x 10-5. Analyses included only productive TCRbeta rearrangements, meaning complete and in-frame sequences. Clonality for each sample was calculated as Simpson clonality in the immunoSEQ Analyzer version 3.0. Clones were categorized by frequency as very rare, small, medium, large (1-20%) or hyperexpanded (>20%). Generation probabilities were estimated with OLGA 1.2.3, V-gene circos plots were generated with VDJtools, specificities were searched for in VDJdb, and CDR3 motifs were identified with GLIPH. Imported from immuneACCESS, the table was reduced by TCRdb to in-frame sequences with V and J called. These copies leave out some clones; in studies compared against another copy, an unresolved V gene accounts for under half, and the cause of the remainder is not known. V and J calls and clone size follow that table, whereas D and trimming were derived from the DNA. A total of 30,000 to 40,000 clones appear in this sample, over 60% of them only once. 2% to 3% of the sample rests with the top ten.

CDR1 is given as SGHDT and CDR2 as YYEEEE, both from the germline V gene. The CDR3 spans 16 residues, from the cysteine through the phenylalanine. Just CDR3 DNA is preserved here, 48 bases in frame from base 1. Here the chain combines TRBV5-6 and TRBJ2-6; a tentative D match to TRBD1 spans 5 bases. This receptor was taken from a human donor in good health. The sample comprised CD4+ T cells from blood buffy coats. The sequenced DNA: TGTGCCAGCAGCTCACAGCTCCACTCTGGGGCCGACGTCCTGACTTTC. Its protein product is CASSSQLHSGADVLTF.